In this sample, the clone carrying this T cell receptor beta chain turned up a few times. Its antigen is still unknown. This sample was included in a study of human T cells and chemical hapten exposure. Study details: 0.01% DPC was applied to the upper back in patch tests, which were read at 6 days.

TCRdb reanalysed the RACE reads using MiXCR and keeps one entry per CDR3 protein. The sample shows some 90,000 distinct CDR3 sequences, roughly 10% of them seen only once. CDR3 length: 15 residues. Germline CDR1 and CDR2: SGHRS and YFSETQ. Trimming left V 1 base short and J 5 bases short, with 12 bases between. Findings and caveats of the study: The study found expanded TCRs formed significantly more large CDR3 similarity clusters than controls.

Time point: patch test 3, about 24 weeks after DPC sensitization. Specified treatment: therapeutic diphenylcyclopropenone sensitization with weekly scalp DPC. At every patch-test visit, blood was drawn before the patch test was applied. This clonotype originated in a woman aged 25 to 45 with alopecia areata. Some clones in this sample may be carry-over from other donors' samples. This rearrangement joins TRBV5-1 to TRBJ1-4, with D unresolved. The sample was whole blood, taken in connection with sensitization to the hapten diphenylcyclopropenone (DPC). DNA of the CDR3: TGCGCCAGCAGCTTGAGTGTTGGAGGGAATGAAAAACTGTTTTTT. Its translation is CASSLSVGGNEKLFF.